This T cell receptor (beta chain) was captured in a study of cytomegalovirus exposure and HLA in healthy donors. This CDR3 spans 17 amino acids. The V gene's germline CDR1 is SGHTA and CDR2 FQGNSA. V lost 5 bases to trimming and J lost 0 bases; unmatched junction nucleotides: 5. Only in-frame clones appear in the TCRdb table, and some are missing; sequencing was by immunoSEQ multiplex PCR. The sample holds about 110,000 clones, roughly 90% seen once. The chain has TRBV7-2 and TRBJ2-1; TRBD2 aligns across 12 bases. The sequence derives from a woman aged 25-40 years in good health and CMV-seropositive. Sequenced: PBMCs. This CDR3 is CASSPLAGGLSYNEQFF. In DNA form, the CDR3 reads TGTGCCAGCAGCCCACTAGCGGGGGGCCTCTCCTACAATGAGCAGTTCTTC.